This section outlines one TCR beta chain sequence together with its context. There is no known antigen for this receptor. Base qualities are not at hand, and no much larger clone is one base apart. This sample is drawn from a study of T-cell reconstitution after alpha-beta-depleted transplantation in children (dated by TCRdb to about 2016). General notes on the study: Using TCR repertoire profiling, the study followed T-cell immune reconstitution in a quantitative way in children after TCRalphabeta/CD19-depleted allogeneic hematopoietic cell transplantation. Summary of the overall study and its limitations: In some patients, the high TCRbeta diversity seen at day 60 was put down to recipient T cells and intrathymic progenitors that had survived conditioning. The apparently early recovery of alphabetaT-cell counts about two months after transplant reportedly depended on only several hundred rapidly expanded clones that came from non-depleted graft cells. The frequencies of hyperexpanded clones fell over the following months, and after one year, T-cell counts and TCRbeta diversity were mostly attributed to newly produced T cells.

The treatment or condition label, read with the paper, signifies: allogeneic hematopoietic cell transplantation with graft depleted of TCRalphabeta T cells and CD19 B cells. The children who served as transplant recipients had been given grafts of TCRalphabeta/CD19-depleted allogeneic hematopoietic cells. Preparation of the library involved PCR. These reads were obtained on an Illumina HiSeq 2500. TCR libraries were prepared with molecular barcoding, using unique molecular identifiers to normalize TCRbeta repertoire quantification. In-frame beta chains were kept once TCRdb had trimmed the public reads at Q25 with fastp and called clones with MiXCR. Every distinct CDR3 protein forms one entry, paired with its most common genes and DNA. This sample has under 250,000 distinct CDR3 sequences in its table, and roughly 25% of those were observed once. The ten largest clones capture about 4.8% of the sample.

Looking up the germline V gene (reference sequence) yields CDR1 DFQATT and CDR2 SNEGSKA. The CDR3 measures 15 amino acids from cysteine to phenylalanine. Here the CDR3 DNA is all that survives: 45 bases in frame from base 1. Germline trimming: 4 bases from V, 4 bases from J; junction bases outside gene matches: 6. The sequence came from a female patient younger than 10 who had a stem cell transplant for congenital amegakaryocytic thrombocytopenia, so the T cells may come from the graft donor. Here the sequenced sample was PBMCs, mostly from graft donor cells, taken 360 days after TCRalphabeta/CD19-depleted stem cell transplant. The chain joins TRBV20-1 to TRBJ2-3, with 12 middle bases fitting TRBD2. The CDR3 loop reads CSATRLAGVSDTQYF. The sequenced DNA: TGCAGTGCTACCAGACTAGCGGGAGTTTCAGATACGCAGTATTTT.